This T cell receptor (beta chain) was identified in a study of blood T cell repertoires in COVID-19. Study as a whole: Specimens from acute and convalescent COVID-19 originated in the United States, Italy and Spain.

Methods used by the authors: Amplifying reference gene primers gave estimates of nucleated cell counts. Profiled with immunoSEQ multiplex PCR; TCRdb holds only in-frame clones, not every one. The DNA gave D and trimming, while V, J and clone size come from that table. Of some 250,000 clones detected, over 70% appear once; the ten largest clones hold roughly 8.7%. The CDR3 spans 17 residues. CDR1 and CDR2 from the germline V gene are SGHTA and FQGNSA. V shed 1 base and J 7 bases; nucleotides not matched to a gene: 12. The chain has TRBV7-2 and TRBJ2-7; 11 nucleotides match TRBD2. Material for sequencing was peripheral blood. The TCR was taken from a man aged 40-49 years with active or convalescent COVID-19. The CDR3 DNA reads as TGTGCCAGCAGCTTAGTCGTAGCGGGGGGGCCTTCCGGGGAGCAGTACTTC. It is translated as CASSLVVAGGPSGEQYF.